This passage covers 32 T cell receptor beta chains from one sample sequenced in a study of beta chain features in type 1 diabetes. The study's findings and limits: The study found moderately but significantly shorter TCRB CDR3s in all four CD4+ subsets of Type 1 diabetes patients.

These TCRs' antigens remain unknown. Sequencing targeted expressed TCRB transcripts, as all isolated RNA had been reverse transcribed. TCRdb's copy holds only in-frame clones and misses some; the assay was immunoSEQ multiplex PCR. Among tens of thousands of clones, about 71% were seen once, and the ten largest hold 0.9% to 1.4%. The sequenced material came from stem cell memory CD4+ T cells from blood. These receptors were taken from a woman between 40 and 50 years old with type 1 diabetes.

The rearrangement links TRBV2 to TRBJ2-3, with 9 bases matching TRBD2. The germline V gene encodes CDR1 SNHLY and CDR2 FYNNEI. The CDR3 loop spans 15 amino acids. Trimming took 6 bases from V and 2 from J; bases not matched to a gene: 6. The chain's CDR3 is CASSSLAGTTDTQYF. CDR3 in DNA: TGTGCCAGCAGCTCCCTAGCGGGGACCACAGATACGCAGTATTTT.

This clone was observed a handful of times. The chain recombines TRBV11-3 with TRBJ1-1; 7 nucleotides align to TRBD1. Looked up from germline, CDR1 is SGHNT and CDR2 is YENEEA. Trimming cost V 4 bases and J 4 bases; bases outside gene matches: 0. CDR3 length equals 12 residues. The CDR3 bases are TGTGCCAGCAGCTCAGGGGGCACTGAAGCTTTCTTT. Encoded protein: CASSSGGTEAFF.

This clone was seen once. The chain recombines TRBV5-8 with TRBJ1-2, with a weak D call TRBD1 (5 bases). The germline V gene has CDR1 SGHTS and CDR2 YDEGEE. The CDR3 extends over 14 amino acids. The V end lost 1 base, the J end lost 4 bases, and 11 bases lay between the germline ends. The CDR3 nucleotides are TGTGCCAGCAGCTTGAGCAGGGCCCTCTATGGCTACACCTTC. The encoded protein is CASSLSRALYGYTF.

V and J are TRBV7-2 and TRBJ2-2; 13 bases line up with TRBD2. CDR3 length equals 16 residues. V was clipped by 7 bases and J by 6 bases; unmatched bases: 8. Germline V lookup: CDR1 SGHTA, CDR2 FQGNSA. The DNA of the CDR3 is TGTGCCAGCACCCCGGGACTAGCGGGAAGAGCCGGGGAGCTGTTTTTT. As protein: CASTPGLAGRAGELFF. Variable domain in full (rest from reference TRBV7-2 and TRBJ2-2): GAGVSQSPSNKVTEKGKDVELRCDPISGHTALYWYRQSLGQGLEFLIYFQGNSAPDKSGLPSDRFSAERTGGSVSTLTIQRTQQEDSAVYLCASTPGLAGRAGELFFGEGSRLTVL.

V is TRBV7-6 and J is TRBJ1-5; 7 nucleotides agree with TRBD1. The length of the CDR3 is 13 residues. The germline V gene encodes CDR1 SGHVS and CDR2 FNYEAQ. Trimming removed 3 bases from V and 4 bases from J; junction bases left unmatched: 0. This CDR3 reads CASSLGQNQPQHF. The CDR3, as DNA: TGTGCCAGCAGCTTGGGACAGAATCAGCCCCAGCATTTT.

The chain has TRBV4-3 and TRBJ1-2, with D perhaps TRBD1 (5 bases). CDR3 length equals 13 residues. Between the trimmed V and J ends, which lost 4 bases and 4 bases, there was a span of 10 bases. The V gene's germline CDR1 is LGHNA and CDR2 YSLEER. For the CDR3, the DNA is TGCGCCAGCAGCCGATCAGGGTCCTATGGCTACACCTTC. It translates to CASSRSGSYGYTF.

This chain uses TRBV10-3 with TRBJ2-2; D ambiguous. This CDR3 is built from 14 residues. V shed 0 bases and J shed 2 bases, with 4 bases lying between them. In germline, CDR1 is ENHRY, CDR2 SYGVKD. Here the CDR3 DNA reads TGTGCCATCAGTGAGTCCGGTAACACCGGGGAGCTGTTTTTT. Amino acids: CAISESGNTGELFF.

The gene calls are TRBV10-3 and TRBJ2-3, with D tentatively TRBD1 (6 bases). V was clipped by 0 bases and J by 5 bases, with 12 bases between them. Germline V gene data show CDR1 as ENHRY and CDR2 as SYGVKD. The CDR3 is 15 amino acids. The CDR3 spells CAISESEQGKDTQYF. Here the CDR3 DNA reads TGTGCCATCAGTGAGTCCGAACAGGGTAAAGATACGCAGTATTTT.

V gene TRBV5-1 combines with J gene TRBJ2-1; no clear D gene. This CDR3 contains 13 residues. Germline V CDR1 and CDR2: SGHRS, YFSETQ. Trimming took 6 bases from V and 6 from J, leaving 13 bases between them. CDR3 DNA: TGCGCCAGCACCGCTCAGGATTTCAATGAGCAGTTCTTC. Its protein product is CASTAQDFNEQFF.

The chain is built from TRBV15 and TRBJ1-2, with 9 bases identical to TRBD1. This CDR3 comprises 14 residues. Germline lookup yields CDR1 LNHNV and CDR2 YYDKDF (reference sequence). V lost 1 base to trimming and J lost 8 bases; unmatched junction nucleotides: 5. The CDR3 region has the DNA TGTGCCACCAGCAGAGGGACAGGGGACCAAGGCTACACCTTC. Protein sequence: CATSRGTGDQGYTF.

CDR3 sequence: CASSAGLAGGRKNIQYF. Here the CDR3 DNA reads TGTGCCAGCAGCGCGGGACTAGCGGGAGGTCGGAAAAACATTCAGTACTTC. The chain couples TRBV7-3 to TRBJ2-4, with TRBD2 matching over 15 bases. The CDR3 has 17 residues. Germline-derived CDR1 and CDR2 are SGHTA and FQGTGA. V gave up 5 bases and J gave up 4 bases; unmatched junction bases: 6.

The chain recombines TRBV4-3 with TRBJ2-5; weak D call: TRBD2 (7 bases). The V gene's germline CDR1 is LGHNA and CDR2 YSLEER. The germline V and J ends were trimmed by 4 bases and 6 bases, with 15 bases remaining between them. The CDR3 spans 14 residues. CDR3 residues: CASSPLGGRQTQYF. CDR3 DNA sequence: TGCGCCAGCAGCCCCCTGGGGGGGCGGCAGACCCAGTACTTC.

There are a few counts of this clone. This chain links TRBV11-2 with TRBJ2-5, with 10 nucleotides matching TRBD1. CDR1 is SGHAT and CDR2 is FQNNGV in the germline V gene. The CDR3 consists of 17 residues. J lost 5 bases, V lost 5 bases, and 14 bases had no gene match. CDR3 loop: CASSPLRRTGGWETQYF. CDR3 bases: TGTGCCAGCAGCCCCCTCCGCCGGACAGGGGGATGGGAGACCCAGTACTTC.

This clone was counted a few times. The chain carries TRBV29-1 and TRBJ1-1; possible D gene TRBD1, 5 bases. The CDR3 is 12 residues long. Germline V gene data show CDR1 as SQVTM and CDR2 as ANQGSEA. V lost 7 bases and J lost 3, with 12 bases in between. The CDR3 sequence: CSGRARDTEAFF. CDR3 bases: TGCAGCGGCCGGGCCAGGGACACTGAAGCTTTCTTT. The entire variable domain, with the rest obtained from reference TRBV29-1 and TRBJ1-1, is as follows: SAVISQKPSRDICQRGTSLTIQCQVDSQVTMMFWYRQQPGQSLTLIATANQGSEATYESGFVIDKFPISRPNLTFSTLTVSNMSPEDSSIYLCSGRARDTEAFFGQGTRLTVV.

This clone has more than one count but fewer than ten. This rearrangement joins TRBV11-3 to TRBJ1-1; 8 bases agree with TRBD1. This CDR3 is 15 amino acids long. The V segment lost 4 bases and the J segment 2 bases; nucleotides outside the gene matches: 6. Germline loops: CDR1 SGHNT, CDR2 YENEEA. In DNA, the CDR3 is TGTGCCAGCAGCTCTTGGACAGGGACTAACACTGAAGCTTTCTTT. This encodes CASSSWTGTNTEAFF. Filled out from reference TRBV11-3 and TRBJ1-1, the complete variable domain reads EAGVVQSPRYKIIEKKQPVAFWCNPISGHNTLYWYLQNLGQGPELLIRYENEEAVDDSQLPKDRFSAERLKGVDSTLKIQPAELGDSAVYLCASSSWTGTNTEAFFGQGTRLTVV.

The chain joins TRBV5-5 to TRBJ1-5; D remains ambiguous. The CDR3 extends over 15 amino acids. Germline CDR1 SGHKS, CDR2 YYEKEE (reference sequence). V was clipped by 4 bases and J by 4 bases, with 15 bases between them. For the CDR3, the DNA is TGTGCCAGCAGCCCTGGCTCCCAGGATAATCAGCCCCAGCATTTT. Amino acids: CASSPGSQDNQPQHF.

CDR3 DNA sequence: TGCGCCAGCAGCTTGGTTCCTCTGCGGGACAATGAGCAGTTCTTC. As protein: CASSLVPLRDNEQFF. The chain recombines TRBV5-1 with TRBJ2-1; D may be TRBD2 (5 bases). V lost 0 bases to trimming and J lost 5 bases, with 12 bases between them. CDR1 and CDR2 (germline): SGHRS, YFSETQ. This CDR3 comprises 15 residues.

The chain has TRBV27 and TRBJ2-7; D is ambiguous. V lost 5 bases, J lost 2 bases, and 16 bases lay in between. Germline CDR1 and CDR2: MNHEY and SMNVEV (reference sequence). This CDR3 region has 15 residues. CDR3 bases: TGTGCCAGCAGTATCAATCCGGGTACGCCCTACGAGCAGTACTTC. It is translated as CASSINPGTPYEQYF.

The V and J genes are TRBV7-2 and TRBJ1-2; a possible D gene is TRBD1 (6 bases). CDR1 and CDR2 from the germline V gene are SGHTA and FQGNSA. CDR3 length equals 17 residues. With 2 bases removed from V and 7 bases from J, the gap between germline ends came to 23 bases. The CDR3 DNA follows: TGTGCCAGCAGCTTAAGGGGTACCAATAGGGGGAAGGGTGGCTACACCTTC. It is translated as CASSLRGTNRGKGGYTF.

This chain joins TRBV19 and TRBJ2-2; 10 bases agree with TRBD1. This CDR3 is built from 16 residues. Unmatched junction bases numbered 9, after V lost 7 bases and J lost 4 bases. Germline values: CDR1 LNHDA, CDR2 SQIVND (reference sequence). The CDR3 loop is CASTLGTGVLTGELFF. The CDR3 nucleotides are TGTGCCAGTACCCTCGGGACAGGGGTCCTCACCGGGGAGCTGTTTTTT.

The V gene is TRBV28, the J gene TRBJ1-2; TRBD1 matches 7 bases. The CDR3 is made up of 15 amino acids. Germline trimming cut 5 bases from V and 3 bases from J; bases unmatched to any gene: 9. Germline loops: CDR1 MDHEN, CDR2 SYDVKM. CDR3: CASSPPGGLYYGYTF. CDR3 nucleotides: TGTGCCAGCAGTCCCCCAGGGGGGCTTTACTATGGCTACACCTTC.

The J gene is TRBJ1-6, the V gene TRBV5-1, with a weak D call TRBD1 (6 bases). CDR1 SGHRS and CDR2 YFSETQ come from the germline V gene. The CDR3 runs to 14 residues. V was cut by 1 base and J by 7 bases, with 9 bases left in between. The CDR3 nucleotides read TGCGCCAGCAGCTTGCAGGGACAAAATTCACCCCTCCACTTT. It yields the protein CASSLQGQNSPLHF.

This clone was found a few times. V gene TRBV28 combines with J gene TRBJ2-7; 10 nucleotides align to TRBD1. Per germline, CDR1 MDHEN and CDR2 SYDVKM. The junction had 11 bases not matched to a gene; V was cut back by 6 bases and J by 3 bases. CDR3 size: 16 residues. The CDR3, as DNA: TGTGCCAGCAGGCCTAGCTTCGGGACAGGGGTCTACGAGCAGTACTTC. It codes for CASRPSFGTGVYEQYF.

The CDR3 coding sequence is TGTGCCAGTAGTATAGAGGGCGGGAGGGCCGGCGGGGAGCTGTTTTTT. Residues: CASSIEGGRAGGELFF. V and J are TRBV19 and TRBJ2-2; 9 nucleotides match TRBD2. This CDR3 is 16 amino acids long. Germline loops: CDR1 LNHDA, CDR2 SQIVND (reference sequence). V dropped 0 bases and J dropped 7; count of bases not matched to a gene: 6.

The rearrangement links TRBV7-2 to TRBJ2-7; D might be TRBD2 (6 bases). The V end lost 3 bases, the J end lost 2 bases, and 14 bases lay between the germline ends. The CDR3 has 15 amino acids. Per germline, CDR1 SGHTA and CDR2 FQGNSA. CDR3 DNA sequence: TGTGCCAGCAGCTTGAGGCCTAGCGTCACCTACGAGCAGTACTTC. It is translated as CASSLRPSVTYEQYF.

For the CDR3, the DNA is TGTGCCAGCAGCCTCGCCGGTGGCAATGAGCAGTTCTTC. Its protein is CASSLAGGNEQFF. The chain recombines TRBV7-9 with TRBJ2-1; no definite D call. The CDR3 has 13 amino acids. CDR1 is SEHNR and CDR2 is FQNEAQ in the germline V gene (reference sequence). Trimming shortened V by 5 bases and J by 6 bases, and 11 bases separated the two germline ends.

The table lists this clone with a few counts. CDR3 in DNA: TGTGCCAGCACCGGGACAGGGGTCGTTAAGCAGTACTTC. This codes for CASTGTGVVKQYF. The rearrangement joins TRBV6-6 to TRBJ2-7; the match to TRBD1 covers 10 bases. Germline V gene sequence: CDR1 MNHNY, CDR2 SVGAGI (reference sequence). The CDR3 has 13 amino acids. V trimming: 7 bases; J trimming: 8 bases; junction bases outside the gene matches: 8.

This chain joins TRBV5-1 and TRBJ2-5, with D uncertain. V lost 2 bases and J lost 3, with 8 bases in between. CDR3 length: 13 residues. Looked up from germline, CDR1 is SGHRS and CDR2 is YFSETQ. CDR3 in DNA: TGCGCCAGCAGCTTTACGGGTGAAGAGACCCAGTACTTC. Its translation: CASSFTGEETQYF.

The chain is built from TRBV18 and TRBJ1-2; D possibly corresponds to TRBD1 (6 bases). The CDR3 extends over 15 amino acids. Germline assignment: CDR1 KGHSH and CDR2 LQKENI. V shed 3 bases and J shed 2 bases, with 13 bases lying between them. This CDR3 reads CASSPTGQGNYGYTF. CDR3 coding DNA: TGTGCCAGCTCACCCACGGGGCAGGGGAACTATGGCTACACCTTC.

The chain carries TRBV27 and TRBJ2-7, with D uncertain. The V end was cut by 3 bases, the J end by 0 bases, with 24 bases between. CDR1 is MNHEY and CDR2 is SMNVEV in the germline V gene (reference sequence). The CDR3 spans 19 residues. The CDR3, as DNA: TGTGCCAGCAGTTTTGGCAGGCAACCACAGCTACTTCTCTCCTACGAGCAGTACTTC. Protein product: CASSFGRQPQLLLSYEQYF.

The chain is built from TRBV28 and TRBJ2-7; 9 nucleotides match TRBD1. CDR1 is MDHEN, CDR2 SYDVKM, per germline. V was pared by 6 bases and J by 4 bases, with 10 bases of the junction left unmatched. The CDR3 sequence is 15 residues long. This CDR3 is CASRSNGTGRYEQYF. The DNA of the CDR3 is TGTGCCAGCAGATCAAACGGGACAGGGCGTTACGAGCAGTACTTC.

The V gene is TRBV2, the J gene TRBJ2-1; a possible D gene is TRBD2 (6 bases). Germline CDR1 and CDR2: SNHLY and FYNNEI. The V end was cut by 1 base, the J end by 7 bases, with 11 bases between. CDR3 length equals 14 residues. The CDR3 coding sequence is TGTGCCAGCAGTGAAGGATGGGGGACTAATGAGCAGTTCTTC. It encodes CASSEGWGTNEQFF.